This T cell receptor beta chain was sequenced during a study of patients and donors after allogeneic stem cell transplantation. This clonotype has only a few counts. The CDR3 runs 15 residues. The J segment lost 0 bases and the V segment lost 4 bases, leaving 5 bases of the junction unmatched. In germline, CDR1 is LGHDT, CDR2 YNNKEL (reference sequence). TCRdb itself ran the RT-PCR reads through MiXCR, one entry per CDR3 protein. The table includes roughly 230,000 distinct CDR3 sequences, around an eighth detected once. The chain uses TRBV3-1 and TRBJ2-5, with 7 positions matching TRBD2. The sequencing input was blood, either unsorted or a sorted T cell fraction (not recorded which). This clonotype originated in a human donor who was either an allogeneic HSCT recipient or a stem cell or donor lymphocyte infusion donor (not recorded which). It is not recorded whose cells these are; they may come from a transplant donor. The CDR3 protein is CASSRDGGDQETQYF. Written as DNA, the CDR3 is TGTGCCAGCAGCCGCGATGGGGGGGACCAAGAGACCCAGTACTTC.